The 9 T cell receptor beta chains presented below share a single source sample, sequenced in a study of cytotoxic CD8 clonotypes in ibrutinib-treated CLL. Only in-frame clones appear in the TCRdb table, and some are missing; sequencing was by immunoSEQ multiplex PCR. The repertoire has about 160,000 clones, approximately 84% of them found once; the top ten carry roughly 4.5%. The material sequenced was PBMCs, taken after 24 months of ibrutinib treatment. These receptors all come from a human donor with chronic lymphocytic leukemia.

The chain carries TRBV21-1 and TRBJ1-3; TRBD1 is taken as the D call from the table, unchecked against the DNA. TRBV21-1 constitutes a pseudogene. This CDR3 has 14 residues. The DNA of the CDR3 is TGTGCCAGCAGCCGGGACAGGTGGATTTGGACCATATATTTT. This translates into CASSRDRWIWTIYF.

This clone has a handful of counts. This chain connects TRBV27 to TRBJ2-7; TRBD1 agrees at 9 bases. Germline values: CDR1 MNHEY, CDR2 SMNVEV (reference sequence). With 6 bases clipped from V and 0 bases from J, the junction kept 9 bases outside the gene matches. The CDR3 is made up of 16 amino acids. The CDR3 DNA reads as TGTGCCAGCAGCAGGGGGACAGGGCGGGGCTCCTACGAGCAGTACTTC. Translating it yields CASSRGTGRGSYEQYF.

The V call is TRBV30, the J call TRBJ1-1; 7 nucleotides match TRBD1. The CDR3 totals 13 residues. V gave up 2 bases and J gave up 3 bases; unmatched junction bases: 3. Germline CDR1 and CDR2: GTSNPN and SVGIG (reference sequence). The DNA for the CDR3 is TGTGCCTGGAGTCAGGGGGTGGACACTGAAGCTTTCTTT. It translates to CAWSQGVDTEAFF.

This clone appeared a single time. CDR3 region: CASSPSGTSGIYEQYF. CDR3 nucleotides: TGTGCCAGCTCACCATCCGGGACTAGCGGGATCTACGAGCAGTACTTC. The chain recombines TRBV18 with TRBJ2-7; TRBD2 matches at 13 bases. CDR3 length equals 16 residues. V was pared by 2 bases and J by 3 bases, with 4 bases of the junction left unmatched. Germline V gene sequence: CDR1 KGHSH, CDR2 LQKENI.

This chain uses TRBV9 with TRBJ1-3, with 7 bases fitting TRBD1. The CDR3 has 15 residues. The J segment lost 3 bases and the V segment lost 4 bases, leaving 7 bases of the junction unmatched. CDR1 is SGDLS and CDR2 is YYNGEE in the germline V gene. The CDR3 nucleotides read TGTGCCAGCAGCCCTGAACAGGGGTATGGAAACACCATATATTTT. Residues: CASSPEQGYGNTIYF.

The CDR3 here is CSVGGGEAFF. As DNA, the CDR3 is TGCAGCGTTGGTGGGGGTGAAGCTTTCTTT. The V and J genes are TRBV29-1 and TRBJ1-1; TRBD1 might be the D (5 bases). V dropped 4 bases and J dropped 7 bases, with 7 bases sitting between them. The CDR3 is 10 amino acids. Germline values: CDR1 SQVTM, CDR2 ANQGSEA.

This rearrangement joins TRBV7-9 to TRBJ1-1, with D unclear. The CDR3 spans 14 residues. Germline CDR1 SEHNR, CDR2 FQNEAQ (reference sequence). With 5 bases removed from V and 1 base from J, the gap between germline ends came to 11 bases. As DNA, the CDR3 is TGTGCCAGCAGCCACGGACGGGAGAACACTGAAGCTTTCTTT. It translates to CASSHGRENTEAFF.

This chain uses TRBV5-1 with TRBJ2-1; 10 nucleotides match TRBD2. With V trimmed by 2 bases and J by 10 bases, 9 bases remained unmatched. The germline V gene has CDR1 SGHRS and CDR2 YFSETQ. This CDR3 is built from 15 residues. CDR3 nucleotides: TGCGCCAGCAGCTTCGTAGCGGGGGGCCTAGGAGAGCAGTTCTTC. This encodes CASSFVAGGLGEQFF. The whole variable domain, remainder taken from reference TRBV5-1 and TRBJ2-1, is KAGVTQTPRYLIKTRGQQVTLSCSPISGHRSVSWYQQTPGQGLQFLFEYFSETQRNKGNFPGRFSGRQFSNSRSEMNVSTLELGDSALYLCASSFVAGGLGEQFFGPGTRLTVL.

The chain employs TRBV19 and TRBJ2-3, with D perhaps assigned TRBD1 or TRBD2 (5 bases each). The CDR3 length is 14 residues. The germline V gene encodes CDR1 LNHDA and CDR2 SQIVND (reference sequence). Trimming left V 6 bases short and J 0 bases short, with 10 bases between. The CDR3 loop is CASRWDPSTDTQYF. CDR3 in DNA: TGTGCCAGTAGGTGGGACCCGAGCACAGATACGCAGTATTTT. Full variable domain (remainder filled in from reference TRBV19 and TRBJ2-3): DGGITQSPKYLFRKEGQNVTLSCEQNLNHDAMYWYRQDPGQGLRLIYYSQIVNDFQKGDIAEGYSVSREKKESFPLTVTSAQKNPTAFYLCASRWDPSTDTQYFGPGTRLTVL.